What follows is one T cell receptor beta chain and its context. The sample belongs to a study of blood T cell repertoires in COVID-19. The protocol was immunoSEQ multiplex PCR, while the TCRdb copy is restricted to in-frame clones and leaves out a portion. In the table there are roughly 330,000 clones, 70% to 90% of which are singletons. The specimen was PBMCs or T cells enriched from blood (not recorded which). The clonotype comes from a woman between 18 and 29 years old who had recovered from COVID-19.

The CDR3 spells CASIRDSSSYNEQFF. For the CDR3, the DNA is TGTGCCAGTATCCGGGACAGCTCTTCCTACAATGAGCAGTTCTTC. The V and J genes are TRBV19 and TRBJ2-1; 7 nucleotides align to TRBD1. This CDR3 contains 15 residues. V was clipped by 7 bases and J by 1 base; unmatched bases: 7. Germline V CDR1 and CDR2: LNHDA, SQIVND (reference sequence).